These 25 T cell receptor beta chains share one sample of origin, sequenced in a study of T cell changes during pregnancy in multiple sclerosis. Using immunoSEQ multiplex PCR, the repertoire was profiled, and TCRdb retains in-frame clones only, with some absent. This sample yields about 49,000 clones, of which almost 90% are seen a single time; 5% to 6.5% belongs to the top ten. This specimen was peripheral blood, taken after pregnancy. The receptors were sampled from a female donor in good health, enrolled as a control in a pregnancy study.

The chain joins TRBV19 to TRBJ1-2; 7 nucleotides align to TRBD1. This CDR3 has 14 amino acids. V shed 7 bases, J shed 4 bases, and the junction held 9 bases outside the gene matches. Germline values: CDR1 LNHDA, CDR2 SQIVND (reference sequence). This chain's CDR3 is CASTGGPFPYGYTF. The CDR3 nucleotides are TGTGCCAGTACAGGGGGGCCCTTCCCCTATGGCTACACCTTC.

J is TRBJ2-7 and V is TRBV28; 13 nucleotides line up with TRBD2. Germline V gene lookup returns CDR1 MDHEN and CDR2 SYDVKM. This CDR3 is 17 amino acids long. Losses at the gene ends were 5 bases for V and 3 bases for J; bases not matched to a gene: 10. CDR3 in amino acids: CASSPGTSGTNFYEQYF. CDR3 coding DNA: TGTGCCAGCAGTCCCGGGACTAGCGGGACCAATTTCTACGAGCAGTACTTC.

The CDR3 DNA sequence: TGTGCCAGCAGCTTAGGGGCAGGTGGTGCAGGCGAGCAGTACTTC. Protein: CASSLGAGGAGEQYF. The V gene is TRBV7-6, the J gene TRBJ2-7; no clear D gene. In germline, CDR1 is SGHVS, CDR2 FNYEAQ. The CDR3 runs 15 residues. V was trimmed by 1 base and J by 6 bases, leaving 16 bases between them.

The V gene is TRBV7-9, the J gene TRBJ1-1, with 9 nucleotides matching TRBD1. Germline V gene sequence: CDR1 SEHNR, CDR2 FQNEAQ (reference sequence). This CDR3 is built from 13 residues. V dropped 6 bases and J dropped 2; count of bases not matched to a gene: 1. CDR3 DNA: TGTGCCAGCAGAACAGGGGGCAACACTGAAGCTTTCTTT. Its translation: CASRTGGNTEAFF.

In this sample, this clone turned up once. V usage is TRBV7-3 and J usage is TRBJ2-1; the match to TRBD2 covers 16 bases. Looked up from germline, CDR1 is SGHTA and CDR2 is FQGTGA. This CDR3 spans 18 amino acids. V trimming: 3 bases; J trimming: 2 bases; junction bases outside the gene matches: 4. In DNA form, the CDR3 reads TGTGCCAGCAGCTTGACCGGGACTAGCGGGGGGGCCTACAATGAGCAGTTCTTC. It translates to CASSLTGTSGGAYNEQFF.

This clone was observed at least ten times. In DNA form, the CDR3 reads TGTGCCGAACACCCCAGGGGAAGGTTCGCGCAGTATTTT. Amino acid sequence: CAEHPRGRFAQYF. The chain has TRBV4-2 and TRBJ2-3, with a tentative D call TRBD1 (6 bases). Trimming stripped 11 bases from V and 10 bases from J, with 22 bases between. CDR3 length equals 13 residues. Germline CDR1 and CDR2: LGHNA and YNFKEQ.

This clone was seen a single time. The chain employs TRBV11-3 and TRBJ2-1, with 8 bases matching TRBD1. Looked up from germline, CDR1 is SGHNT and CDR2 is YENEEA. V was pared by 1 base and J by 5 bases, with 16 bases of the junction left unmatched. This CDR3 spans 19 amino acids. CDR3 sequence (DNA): TGTGCCAGCAGCTTAGGGGTGTCAGGGGGCTACCAGGTCGACAATGAGCAGTTCTTC. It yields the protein CASSLGVSGGYQVDNEQFF.

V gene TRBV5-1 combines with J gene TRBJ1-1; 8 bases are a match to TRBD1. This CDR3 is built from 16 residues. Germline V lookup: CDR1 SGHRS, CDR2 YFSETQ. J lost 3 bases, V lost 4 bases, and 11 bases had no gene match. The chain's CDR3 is CASSLRTGLTDTEAFF. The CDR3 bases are TGCGCCAGCAGCCTCCGGACAGGGCTAACAGACACTGAAGCTTTCTTT.

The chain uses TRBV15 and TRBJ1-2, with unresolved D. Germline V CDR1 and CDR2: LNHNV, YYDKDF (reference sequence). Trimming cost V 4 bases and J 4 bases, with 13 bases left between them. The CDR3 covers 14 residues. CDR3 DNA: TGTGCCACCAGCACTGCCACCAAGCGCTATGGCTACACCTTC. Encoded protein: CATSTATKRYGYTF.

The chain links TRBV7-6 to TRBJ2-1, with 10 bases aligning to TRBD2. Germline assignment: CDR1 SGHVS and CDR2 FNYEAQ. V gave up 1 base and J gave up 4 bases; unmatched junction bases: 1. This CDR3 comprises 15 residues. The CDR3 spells CASSLGAGGYNEQFF. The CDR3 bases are TGTGCCAGCAGCTTAGGAGCGGGAGGGTACAATGAGCAGTTCTTC.

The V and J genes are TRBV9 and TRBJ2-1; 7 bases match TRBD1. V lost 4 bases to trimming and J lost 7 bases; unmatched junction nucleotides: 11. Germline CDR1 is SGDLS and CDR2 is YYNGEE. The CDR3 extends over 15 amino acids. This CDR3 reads CASSYDMGQLNEQFF. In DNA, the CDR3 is TGTGCCAGCAGCTACGACATGGGACAGTTGAATGAGCAGTTCTTC.

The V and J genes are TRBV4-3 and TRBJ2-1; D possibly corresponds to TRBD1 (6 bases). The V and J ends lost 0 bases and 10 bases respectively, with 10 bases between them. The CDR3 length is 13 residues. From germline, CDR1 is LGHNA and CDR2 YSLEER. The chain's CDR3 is CASSQEDRTEQFF. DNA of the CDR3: TGCGCCAGCAGCCAAGAAGACAGGACCGAGCAGTTCTTC.

The chain's CDR3 is CASRTGGNSPLHF. The CDR3 nucleotides are TGTGCCAGTAGAACAGGGGGCAATTCACCCCTCCACTTT. V is TRBV19 and J is TRBJ1-6, with 9 positions matching TRBD1. This CDR3 comprises 13 residues. Germline V gives CDR1 LNHDA, CDR2 SQIVND (reference sequence). The trim removed 6 bases at V and 7 bases at J, leaving 1 base unmatched.

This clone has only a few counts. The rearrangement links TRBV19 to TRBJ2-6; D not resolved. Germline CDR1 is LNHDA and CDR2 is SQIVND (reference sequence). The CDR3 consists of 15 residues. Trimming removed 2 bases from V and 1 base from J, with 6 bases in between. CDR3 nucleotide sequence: TGTGCCAGTAGTATATCTCTTTCTGGGGCCAACGTCCTGACTTTC. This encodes CASSISLSGANVLTF.

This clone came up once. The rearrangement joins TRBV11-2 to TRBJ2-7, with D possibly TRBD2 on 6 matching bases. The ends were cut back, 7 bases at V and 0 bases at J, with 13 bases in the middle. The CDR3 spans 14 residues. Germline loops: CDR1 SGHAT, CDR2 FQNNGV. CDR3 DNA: TGTGCCAGCAACACCGGGAGAGTCTCCTACGAGCAGTACTTC. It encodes CASNTGRVSYEQYF.

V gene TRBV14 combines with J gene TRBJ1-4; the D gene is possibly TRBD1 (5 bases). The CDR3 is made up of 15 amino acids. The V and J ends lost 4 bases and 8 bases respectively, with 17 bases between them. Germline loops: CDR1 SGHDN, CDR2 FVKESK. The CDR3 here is CASSRIRATSEKLFF. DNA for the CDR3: TGTGCCAGCAGCCGAATCAGGGCCACGTCGGAAAAACTGTTTTTT.

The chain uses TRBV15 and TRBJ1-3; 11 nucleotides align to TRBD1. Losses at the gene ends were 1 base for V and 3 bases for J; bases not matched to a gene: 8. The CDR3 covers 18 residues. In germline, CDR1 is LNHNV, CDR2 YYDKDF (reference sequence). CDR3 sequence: CATSRGGTGGSLGNTIYF. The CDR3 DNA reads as TGTGCCACCAGCAGAGGTGGGACAGGGGGTTCCCTTGGAAACACCATATATTTT.

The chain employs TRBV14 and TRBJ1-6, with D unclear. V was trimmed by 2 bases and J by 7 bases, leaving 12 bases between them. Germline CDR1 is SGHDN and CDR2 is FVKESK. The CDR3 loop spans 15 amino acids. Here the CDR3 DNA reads TGTGCCAGCAGCCAATTCGGTCCGCGAAATTCACCCCTCCACTTT. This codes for CASSQFGPRNSPLHF.

CDR3 nucleotides: TGTGCCAGCAGCGCGGGACAGGGAGGTCCACCCCTCCACTTT. Residues: CASSAGQGGPPLHF. The chain couples TRBV7-2 to TRBJ1-6, with 9 bases identical to TRBD1. The CDR3 covers 14 residues. CDR1 SGHTA and CDR2 FQGNSA come from the germline V gene. V was pared by 5 bases and J by 11 bases, with 7 bases of the junction left unmatched.

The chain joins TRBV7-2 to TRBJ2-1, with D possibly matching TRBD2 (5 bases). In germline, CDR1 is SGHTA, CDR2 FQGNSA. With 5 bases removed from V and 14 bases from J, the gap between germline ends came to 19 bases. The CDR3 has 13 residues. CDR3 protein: CASSQYQAAGKFF. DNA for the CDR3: TGTGCCAGCAGCCAATACCAGGCGGCGGGCAAGTTCTTC.

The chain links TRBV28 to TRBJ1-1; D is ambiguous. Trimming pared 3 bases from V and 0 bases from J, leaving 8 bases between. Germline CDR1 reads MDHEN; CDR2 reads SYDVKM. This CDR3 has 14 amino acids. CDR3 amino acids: CASSFGRMNTEAFF. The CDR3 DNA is TGTGCCAGCAGTTTCGGCAGGATGAACACTGAAGCTTTCTTT.

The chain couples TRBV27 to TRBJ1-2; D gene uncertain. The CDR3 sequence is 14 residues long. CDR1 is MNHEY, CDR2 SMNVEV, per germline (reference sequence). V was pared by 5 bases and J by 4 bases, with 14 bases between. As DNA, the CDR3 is TGTGCCAGCAGTGCGGCAGAGAGTCTCTATGGCTACACCTTC. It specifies CASSAAESLYGYTF.

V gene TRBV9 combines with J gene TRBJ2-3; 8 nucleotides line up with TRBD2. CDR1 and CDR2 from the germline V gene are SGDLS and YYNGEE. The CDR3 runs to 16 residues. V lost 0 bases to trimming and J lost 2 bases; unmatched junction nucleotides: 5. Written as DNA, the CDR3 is TGTGCCAGCAGCGTAGATACCGGGGGGGCCACAGATACGCAGTATTTT. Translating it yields CASSVDTGGATDTQYF.

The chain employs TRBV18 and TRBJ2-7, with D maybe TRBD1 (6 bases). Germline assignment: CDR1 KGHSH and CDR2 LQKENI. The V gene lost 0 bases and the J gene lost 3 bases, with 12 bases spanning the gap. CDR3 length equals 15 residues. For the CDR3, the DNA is TGTGCCAGCTCACCACCGAACCAGGGGAACTACGAGCAGTACTTC. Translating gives CASSPPNQGNYEQYF.

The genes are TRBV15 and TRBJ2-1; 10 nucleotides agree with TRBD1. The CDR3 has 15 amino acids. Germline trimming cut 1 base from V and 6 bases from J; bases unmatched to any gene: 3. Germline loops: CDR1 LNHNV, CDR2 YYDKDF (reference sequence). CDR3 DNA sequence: TGTGCCACCAGCAGAGTCCGACAGGGGGCCAATGAGCAGTTCTTC. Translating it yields CATSRVRQGANEQFF.